This T cell receptor (beta chain) is from a study of cytomegalovirus exposure and HLA in healthy donors. General observations from the study: Rare sequences made up most TCRs, while some public TCRs were found in many donors. That first-cohort TCR clusters tended to co-occur in the approximately 120 validation repertoires was found in a later analysis.

The approximately 120-subject validation cohort, separate from the approximately 670-subject first cohort, included the donors. Produced via immunoSEQ multiplex PCR; TCRdb's table is partial and in-frame only. This table has about 82,000 clones, 85% to 95% appearing once. Germline trimming cut 7 bases from V and 4 bases from J; bases unmatched to any gene: 12. The CDR3 totals 15 residues. The germline V gene encodes CDR1 SEHNR and CDR2 FQNEAQ (reference sequence). Note on this clone: Antigen: not known.

This sequence was found in a man younger than 30 in good health and CMV-seronegative. This chain connects TRBV7-9 to TRBJ2-5, with 7 bases that match TRBD1. Sequenced material: PBMCs. CDR3 protein: CASTPLTGSGETQYF. DNA of the CDR3: TGTGCCAGCACCCCCTTGACAGGGAGCGGAGAGACCCAGTACTTC.